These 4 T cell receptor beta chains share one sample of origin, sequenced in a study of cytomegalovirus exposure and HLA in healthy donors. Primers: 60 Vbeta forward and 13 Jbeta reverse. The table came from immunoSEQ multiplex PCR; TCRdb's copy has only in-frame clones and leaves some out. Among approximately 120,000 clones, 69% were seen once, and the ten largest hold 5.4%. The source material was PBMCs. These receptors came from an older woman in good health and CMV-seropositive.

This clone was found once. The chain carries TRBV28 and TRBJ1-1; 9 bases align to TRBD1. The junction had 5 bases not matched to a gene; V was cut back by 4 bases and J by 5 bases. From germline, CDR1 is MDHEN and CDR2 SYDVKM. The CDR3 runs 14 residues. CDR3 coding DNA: TGTGCCAGCAGTTCTAACAGGGGGCAAACTGAAGCTTTCTTT. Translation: CASSSNRGQTEAFF.

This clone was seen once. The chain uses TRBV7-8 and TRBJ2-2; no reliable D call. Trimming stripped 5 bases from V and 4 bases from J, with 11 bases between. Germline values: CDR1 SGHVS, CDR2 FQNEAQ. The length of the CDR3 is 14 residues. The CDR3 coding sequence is TGTGCCAGCAGCCGCGACACCATCACCGGGGAGCTGTTTTTT. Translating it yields CASSRDTITGELFF.

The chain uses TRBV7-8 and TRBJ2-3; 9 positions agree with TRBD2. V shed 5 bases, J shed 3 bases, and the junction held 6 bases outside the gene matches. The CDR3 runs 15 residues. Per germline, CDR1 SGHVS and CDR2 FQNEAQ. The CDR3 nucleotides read TGTGCCAGCAGCGTTAGCGGGGGTAAAACAGATACGCAGTATTTT. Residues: CASSVSGGKTDTQYF.

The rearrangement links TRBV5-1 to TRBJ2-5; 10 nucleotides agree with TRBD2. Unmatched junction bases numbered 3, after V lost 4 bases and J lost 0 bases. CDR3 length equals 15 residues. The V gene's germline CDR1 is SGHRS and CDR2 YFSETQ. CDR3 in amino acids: CASSLAGVDQETQYF. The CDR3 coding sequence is TGCGCCAGCAGCCTAGCGGGGGTGGACCAAGAGACCCAGTACTTC. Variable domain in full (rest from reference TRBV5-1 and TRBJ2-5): KAGVTQTPRYLIKTRGQQVTLSCSPISGHRSVSWYQQTPGQGLQFLFEYFSETQRNKGNFPGRFSGRQFSNSRSEMNVSTLELGDSALYLCASSLAGVDQETQYFGPGTRLLVL.